One and the same sample provided the 17 T cell receptor beta chains below, sequenced in a study of regulatory T cells in long-lasting Graves disease. HTBI primers from iRepertoire and Arm-PCR of CDR3 regions yielded the TCR beta libraries. One entry per CDR3 protein, called by TCRdb with MiXCR from the multiplex PCR reads. The sample lists about 660,000 distinct CDR3 sequences, about 32% occurring once. Time point indicated: persistent/refractory GD, antithyroid drugs over 5 years with positive TRAb. PBMCs provided the RNA from which the TCR library was made. Sample: peripheral blood mononuclear cells (PBMCs), taken when the disease was refractory, from a patient treated with antithyroid drugs. The receptors stem from a female donor with Graves disease.

CDR3 residues: CASSYGPRGTNEKLFF. The CDR3 nucleotides read TGTGCCAGCAGTTACGGACCCCGAGGAACTAATGAAAAACTGTTTTTT. The gene calls are TRBV6-5 and TRBJ1-4; D remains unclear. V was shortened by 2 bases and J by 1 base, with 11 bases between the two germline ends. CDR1 is MNHEY and CDR2 is SVGAGI in the germline V gene. The CDR3 spans 16 residues.

J is TRBJ2-7 and V is TRBV5-5, with 11 bases aligning to TRBD1. The CDR3 is made up of 16 amino acids. Per the germline V gene, CDR1 is SGHKS and CDR2 is YYEKEE (reference sequence). V gave up 0 bases and J gave up 9 bases; unmatched junction bases: 11. For the CDR3, the DNA is TGTGCCAGCAGCTTGGCTCCGGGACAGGGGGAGTTGGGGCAGTACTTC. As protein: CASSLAPGQGELGQYF. The variable domain in full, with the rest retrieved from reference TRBV5-5 and TRBJ2-7, is DAGVTQSPTHLIKTRGQQVTLRCSPISGHKSVSWYQQVLGQGPQFIFQYYEKEERGRGNFPDRFSARQFPNYSSELNVNALLLGDSALYLCASSLAPGQGELGQYFGPGTRLTVT.

The V gene is TRBV7-2, the J gene TRBJ1-6; D possibly corresponds to TRBD1 (5 bases). The germline V gene has CDR1 SGHTA and CDR2 FQGNSA. Trimming took off 0 bases at V and 5 bases at J, with 11 bases between the two ends. CDR3 length: 16 amino acids. The CDR3 nucleotides read TGTGCCAGCAGCTTAGCGGGGGAGCGAGATAATTCACCCCTCCACTTT. It is translated as CASSLAGERDNSPLHF.

The rearrangement uses TRBV7-2 and TRBJ2-5, with D perhaps TRBD2 (6 bases). Germline V gene data show CDR1 as SGHTA and CDR2 as FQGNSA. The CDR3 is made up of 16 amino acids. V was clipped by 1 base and J by 1 base, with 13 bases between them. The CDR3 protein is CASSLGLAYAQETQYF. CDR3 sequence (DNA): TGTGCCAGCAGCTTAGGGCTAGCGTATGCCCAAGAGACCCAGTACTTC.

This clonotype was detected only a few times. One junction end does not reproduce the germline sequence, and a read error may be involved. CDR3 sequence: CASSPIGLAGIFNF. CDR3 nucleotide sequence: TGTGCCAGCAGCCCGATCGGACTAGCGGGAATCTTTAACTTC. This chain connects TRBV7-9 to TRBJ2-5; 12 bases fit TRBD2. This CDR3 has 14 amino acids. Germline loops: CDR1 SEHNR, CDR2 FQNEAQ (reference sequence). Full variable domain (rest looked up from reference TRBV7-9 and TRBJ2-5): DTGVSQNPRHKITKRGQNVTFRCDPISEHNRLYWYRQTLGQGPEFLTYFQNEAQLEKSRLLSDRFSAERPKGSFSTLEIQRTEQGDSAMYLCASSPIGLAGIFNFGPGTRLLVL.

CDR3 residues: CASSQDSRSNEKLFF. CDR3 nucleotide sequence: TGTGCCAGCAGCCAAGATAGTCGTTCTAATGAAAAACTGTTTTTT. The chain combines TRBV3-1 with TRBJ1-4; D uncertain. V was cut by 0 bases and J by 3 bases, with 8 bases left in between. CDR3 length: 15 amino acids. CDR1 is LGHDT, CDR2 YNNKEL, per germline (reference sequence).

V usage is TRBV10-3 and J usage is TRBJ1-1; D is unclear. This CDR3 has 14 residues. CDR1 is ENHRY and CDR2 is SYGVKD in the germline V gene. V lost 5 bases to trimming and J lost 4 bases, with 14 bases between them. Written as DNA, the CDR3 is TGTGCCATCAGTAGACAAGCAGATGGCACTGAAGCTTTCTTT. It specifies CAISRQADGTEAFF.

J is TRBJ1-1 and V is TRBV7-9, with unresolved D. Germline lookup yields CDR1 SEHNR and CDR2 FQNEAQ (reference sequence). V lost 7 bases, J lost 1 base, and 13 bases lay in between. This CDR3 has 14 residues. Here the CDR3 DNA reads TGTGCCAGCAATGATCAGATGACGAACACTGAAGCTTTCTTT. It is translated as CASNDQMTNTEAFF.

This chain connects TRBV10-3 to TRBJ2-5, with D tentatively TRBD1 or TRBD2 (5 bases each). The CDR3 spans 13 residues. Germline CDR1 reads ENHRY; CDR2 reads SYGVKD. The V end lost 3 bases, the J end lost 10 bases, and 15 bases lay between the germline ends. For the CDR3, the DNA is TGTGCCATCAGTGAAGGGACGGCGGCATACCAGTACTTC. It encodes CAISEGTAAYQYF.

This clonotype has a handful of counts. V usage is TRBV6-1 and J usage is TRBJ2-2, with 9 bases that match TRBD2. Trimming at V came to 5 bases and at J to 5 bases, leaving 12 bases not matched to a gene. Germline assignment: CDR1 MNHNS and CDR2 SASEGT. CDR3 length: 17 residues. The DNA of the CDR3 is TGTGCCAGCAGTCCGGCCTTTAGCGGGAGCGGTACCGGGGAGCTGTTTTTT. It codes for CASSPAFSGSGTGELFF.

This chain connects TRBV6-1 to TRBJ2-1, with a weak D call TRBD2 (6 bases). Trimming shortened V by 4 bases and J by 4 bases, and 8 bases separated the two germline ends. The CDR3 is made up of 13 amino acids. Germline CDR1 MNHNS, CDR2 SASEGT. The CDR3 protein is CASSVGLYNEQFF. The CDR3 DNA is TGTGCCAGCAGTGTGGGACTTTACAATGAGCAGTTCTTC.

At least ten counts were recorded for this clonotype. This rearrangement joins TRBV12-3 or TRBV12-4 to TRBJ1-1; D gene ambiguous. V lost 5 bases and J 0 bases, leaving 7 bases between the germline ends. The CDR3 totals 13 residues. The CDR3 spells CASSPLMNTEAFF. CDR3 sequence (DNA): TGTGCCAGCAGTCCATTAATGAACACTGAAGCTTTCTTT.

This clonotype was counted only a few times. This chain links TRBV6-5 with TRBJ1-3; D is uncertain. Germline V gene sequence: CDR1 MNHEY, CDR2 SVGAGI. Trimming took 4 bases from V and 0 from J, leaving 7 bases between them. The CDR3 is made up of 14 amino acids. The DNA of the CDR3 is TGTGCCAGCAGTTTGCACCTCTCTGGAAACACCATATATTTT. Amino acids: CASSLHLSGNTIYF.

A few counts support this clonotype. The gene calls are TRBV29-1 and TRBJ1-1; possible D gene TRBD1, 6 bases. The V end was cut by 6 bases, the J end by 0 bases, with 23 bases between. This CDR3 is built from 17 residues. Germline lookup yields CDR1 SQVTM and CDR2 ANQGSEA. The CDR3 reads CSVRWIEQGGMNTEAFF. In DNA, the CDR3 is TGCAGCGTAAGGTGGATAGAACAGGGAGGAATGAACACTGAAGCTTTCTTT.

Worth noting for this clonotype: A junction boundary mismatches the germline segment, possibly from a read error. The gene calls are TRBV20-1 and TRBJ1-2; D is undetermined. Germline loops: CDR1 DFQATT, CDR2 SNEGSKA (reference sequence). The CDR3 consists of 11 residues. Here the CDR3 reads CGATQSDGYTF. The CDR3 nucleotides read TGCGGTGCAACGCAAAGCGATGGCTACACCTTC.

The gene calls are TRBV6-1 and TRBJ2-7; TRBD2 matches at 8 bases. CDR1 and CDR2 (germline): MNHNS, SASEGT. With 5 bases clipped from V and 4 bases from J, the junction kept 16 bases outside the gene matches. The CDR3 spans 17 residues. As DNA, the CDR3 is TGTGCCAGCAGTCCCCCCCCCTGGGCGGGAGGATCATACGAGCAGTACTTC. This sequence encodes CASSPPPWAGGSYEQYF.

The chain couples TRBV2 to TRBJ1-1; 9 bases agree with TRBD1. J gave up 1 base and V 6 bases, and 9 bases lay outside the gene matches. The CDR3 runs to 16 residues. In germline, CDR1 is SNHLY, CDR2 FYNNEI. The CDR3 DNA sequence: TGTGCCAGCAGGCGTTACAGGGGGCAGGGGAACACTGAAGCTTTCTTT. It translates to CASRRYRGQGNTEAFF.